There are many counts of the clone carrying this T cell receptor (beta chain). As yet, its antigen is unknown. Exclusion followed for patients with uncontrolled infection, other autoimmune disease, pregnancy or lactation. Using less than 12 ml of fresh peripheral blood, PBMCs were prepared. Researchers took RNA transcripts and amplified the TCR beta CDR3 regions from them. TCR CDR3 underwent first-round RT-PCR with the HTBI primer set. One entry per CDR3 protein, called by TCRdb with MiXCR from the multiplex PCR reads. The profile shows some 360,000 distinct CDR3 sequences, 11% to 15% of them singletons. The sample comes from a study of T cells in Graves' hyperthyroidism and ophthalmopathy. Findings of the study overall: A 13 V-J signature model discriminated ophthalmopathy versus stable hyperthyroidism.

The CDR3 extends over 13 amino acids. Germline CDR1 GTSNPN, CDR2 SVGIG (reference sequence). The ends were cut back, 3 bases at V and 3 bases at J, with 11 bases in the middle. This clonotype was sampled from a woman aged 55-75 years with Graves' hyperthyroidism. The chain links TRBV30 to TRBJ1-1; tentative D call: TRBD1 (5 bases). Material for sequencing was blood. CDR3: CAWSNRGDTEAFF. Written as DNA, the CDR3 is TGTGCCTGGAGCAACAGAGGGGACACTGAAGCTTTCTTT.